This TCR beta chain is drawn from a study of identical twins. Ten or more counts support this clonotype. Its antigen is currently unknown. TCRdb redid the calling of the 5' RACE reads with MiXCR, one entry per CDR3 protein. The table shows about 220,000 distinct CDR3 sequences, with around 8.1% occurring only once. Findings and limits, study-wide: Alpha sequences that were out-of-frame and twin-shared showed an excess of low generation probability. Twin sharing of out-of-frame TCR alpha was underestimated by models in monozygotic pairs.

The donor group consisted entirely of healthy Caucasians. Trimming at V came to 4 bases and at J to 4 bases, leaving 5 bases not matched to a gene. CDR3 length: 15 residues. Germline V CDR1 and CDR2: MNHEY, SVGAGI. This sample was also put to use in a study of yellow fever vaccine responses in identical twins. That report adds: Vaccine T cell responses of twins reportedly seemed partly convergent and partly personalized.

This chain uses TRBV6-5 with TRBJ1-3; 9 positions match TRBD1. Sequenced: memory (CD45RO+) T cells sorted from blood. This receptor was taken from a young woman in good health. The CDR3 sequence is CASSSGQGRGNTIYF. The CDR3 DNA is TGTGCCAGCAGTTCGGGACAGGGTCGCGGAAACACCATATATTTT.